The clone carrying this T cell receptor beta chain was found once. Data came from immunoSEQ multiplex PCR; TCRdb stores just in-frame clones and leaves some out. This table holds about 200,000 clones, approximately 86% found once. The CDR3 consists of 12 residues. Trimming removed 3 bases from V and 8 bases from J, with 13 bases in between. Germline-derived CDR1 and CDR2 are SQVTM and ANQGSEA. Those who participated ranged in age from roughly 18 to 90 years and resided in 20 to 30 US areas. This entry comes from a study of blood T cell repertoires in COVID-19. The origin of this receptor is a woman between 40 and 55 years old with acute COVID-19. The sequencing sample was made of PBMCs or T cells enriched from blood (not recorded which). V gene TRBV29-1 combines with J gene TRBJ1-2, with D possibly matching TRBD1 (6 bases). The CDR3: CSVERGGQGYTF. CDR3 sequence (DNA): TGCAGCGTTGAGAGGGGGGGCCAGGGCTACACCTTC.